The clone carrying this TCR beta chain was observed many times. Its antigen is unknown. A TCRbeta library incorporating unique molecular identifiers was prepared. One entry per CDR3 protein, called by TCRdb with MiXCR from the PCR reads. The table lists about 490,000 distinct CDR3 sequences, roughly a tenth of them singletons. Germline V CDR1 and CDR2: SQVTM, ANQGSEA. V gave up 8 bases and J gave up 6 bases, with 13 bases separating them. The CDR3 is 11 amino acids. The entry originates in a study of T-cell reconstitution after alpha-beta-depleted transplantation in children. Broader study findings: Newly produced T cells mostly provided counts and TCRbeta diversity after one year, as hyperexpanded clones declined. Roughly two months post-transplant, alpha-beta T cells reportedly originated from several hundred graft clones that had expanded. Where some patients showed high TCRbeta diversity at day 60, it came from recipient T cells and thymic progenitors that had survived.

The source material was PBMCs, sampled before TCRalphabeta/CD19-depleted stem cell transplant. The chain combines TRBV29-1 with TRBJ1-1; D gene unclear. This TCR was recovered from a child aged 2 to 9 with inherited bone marrow failure, due to receive a stem cell transplant. The CDR3 reads CSIRRGAEAFF. The CDR3, as DNA: TGCAGCATCCGACGAGGAGCTGAAGCTTTCTTT.